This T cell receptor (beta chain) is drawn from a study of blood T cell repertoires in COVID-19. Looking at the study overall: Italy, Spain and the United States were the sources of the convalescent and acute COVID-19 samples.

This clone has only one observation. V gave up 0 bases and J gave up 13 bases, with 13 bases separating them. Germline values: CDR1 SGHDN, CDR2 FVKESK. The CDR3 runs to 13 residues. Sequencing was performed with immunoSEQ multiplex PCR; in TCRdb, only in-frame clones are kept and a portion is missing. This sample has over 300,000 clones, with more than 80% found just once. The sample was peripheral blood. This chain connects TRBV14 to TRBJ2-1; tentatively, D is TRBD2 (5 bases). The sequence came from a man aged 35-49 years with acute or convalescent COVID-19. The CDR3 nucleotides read TGTGCCAGCAGCCAAGACTCTCGGACTCGACAGTTCTTC. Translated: CASSQDSRTRQFF.